The subject of this entry is one TCR beta chain. Only in-frame clones appear in the TCRdb table, and some are missing; sequencing was by immunoSEQ multiplex PCR. This sample yields about 140,000 clones, of which roughly 80% are seen a single time; roughly 3.6% belongs to the top ten. This sample is part of a study of blood T cell repertoires in COVID-19. Study background: Samples came from the United States, Italy and Spain, spanning acute and convalescent COVID-19. T cells, B-cell-depleted T cells, or PBMCs provided the cDNA or gDNA that served as material.

V shed 1 base and J shed 8 bases, with 9 bases lying between them. The CDR3 runs to 13 residues. Germline V gene data show CDR1 as LGHNT and CDR2 as FRNRAP. This sequence was found in a man between 65 and 80 years old who had recovered from COVID-19. Sequences were obtained from peripheral blood. This rearrangement joins TRBV12-5 to TRBJ1-3; no firm D call. Here the CDR3 reads CASGLGHRDTIYF. CDR3 nucleotides: TGTGCTAGTGGTTTGGGACATCGCGACACCATATATTTT.